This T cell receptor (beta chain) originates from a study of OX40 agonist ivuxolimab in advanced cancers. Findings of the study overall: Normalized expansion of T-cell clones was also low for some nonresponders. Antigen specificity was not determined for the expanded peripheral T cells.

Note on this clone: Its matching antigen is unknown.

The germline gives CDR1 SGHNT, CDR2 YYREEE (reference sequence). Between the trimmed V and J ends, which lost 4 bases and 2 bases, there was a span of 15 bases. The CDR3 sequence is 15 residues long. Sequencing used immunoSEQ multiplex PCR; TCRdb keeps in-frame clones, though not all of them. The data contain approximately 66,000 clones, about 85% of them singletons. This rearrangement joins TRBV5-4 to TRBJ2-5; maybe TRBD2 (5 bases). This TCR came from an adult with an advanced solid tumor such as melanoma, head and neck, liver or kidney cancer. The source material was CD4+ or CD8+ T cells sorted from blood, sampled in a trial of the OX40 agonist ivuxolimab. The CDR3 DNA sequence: TGTGCCAGCAGCCCTAGAGGAGGAGGACAAGAGACCCAGTACTTC. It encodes CASSPRGGGQETQYF.